A selection of T cell receptor beta chains follows, all from one sample in a study of response to subunit inactivated influenza vaccine. From the RT-PCR reads, TCRdb called clonotypes with MiXCR, one entry per CDR3 protein. The data hold about 610,000 distinct CDR3 sequences, with 12% to 15% observed a single time. The sequenced sample was PBMCs from blood, obtained approximately 13 days after vaccination. The receptors shown here come from a man aged 45-65 years who received an inactivated influenza vaccine. Each CDR3 is given with its conserved first and last residue. Each record gives: V gene, clone size, J gene, CDR3 length, D gene, CDR3 protein, CDR3 DNA. A D gene is named only where the DNA matches it firmly. Clone size, where shown, is once, few, many, or a class for clones that have expanded.

V: TRBV10-2
size: few
J: TRBJ2-1
length: 19
D: TRBD2
CDR3: CASSGSGLAGGRYSNEQFF
DNA: TGCGCCAGCAGTGGGTCAGGACTAGCGGGGGGCAGATATAGTAATGAGCAGTTCTTC

V: TRBV4-3
size: few
J: TRBJ2-7
length: 15
D: NA
CDR3: CASSQFMTGREEQYF
DNA: TGCGCCAGCAGCCAATTTATGACAGGGCGGGAAGAGCAGTACTTC

V: TRBV7-2
size: NA
J: TRBJ2-7
length: 14
D: TRBD1
CDR3: CASSSDRGFNEQYF
DNA: TGTGCCAGCAGCTCGGACAGGGGATTCAACGAGCAGTACTTC

V: TRBV7-6
size: many
J: TRBJ2-1
length: 15
D: NA
CDR3: CASSLDSLSYNEQFF
DNA: TGTGCCAGCAGCTTAGACAGTCTCTCCTACAATGAGCAGTTCTTC

V: TRBV5-5
size: many
J: TRBJ2-7
length: 13
D: NA
CDR3: CASSLATTYEQYF
DNA: TGTGCCAGCAGCTTAGCGACTACCTACGAGCAGTACTTC

V: TRBV3-1
size: NA
J: TRBJ2-7
length: 19
D: TRBD2
CDR3: CASSQPWTSVASSSYEQYF
DNA: TGTGCCAGCAGCCAACCATGGACTAGCGTCGCCTCCAGCTCCTACGAGCAGTACTTC

V: TRBV4-1
size: few
J: TRBJ1-1
length: 17
D: NA
CDR3: CASSHPLEGRKNTEAFF
DNA: TGCGCCAGCAGCCACCCCCTGGAAGGGAGAAAGAACACTGAAGCTTTCTTT

V: TRBV28
size: few
J: TRBJ2-5
length: 14
D: NA
CDR3: CASSHWGSRETQYF
DNA: TGTGCCAGCAGTCACTGGGGGTCCAGAGAGACCCAGTACTTC

V: TRBV7-2
size: few
J: TRBJ2-7
length: 14
D: TRBD1
CDR3: CASSSGTGFAEQYF
DNA: TGTGCCAGCAGCTCCGGGACAGGGTTTGCCGAGCAGTACTTC

V: TRBV9
size: NA
J: TRBJ1-1
length: 13
D: NA
CDR3: CASSVSWNTEAFF
DNA: TGTGCCAGCAGCGTAAGTTGGAACACTGAAGCTTTCTTT

V: TRBV27
size: NA
J: TRBJ1-1
length: 15
D: NA
CDR3: CASTPRGSWNTEAFF
DNA: TGTGCCAGCACCCCCCGTGGCAGTTGGAACACTGAAGCTTTCTTT

V: TRBV5-1
size: NA
J: TRBJ2-2
length: 15
D: TRBD1
CDR3: CASTRLRGQTGELFF
DNA: TGCGCCAGCACCAGGCTCAGGGGGCAAACCGGGGAGCTGTTTTTT

V: TRBV25-1
size: NA
J: TRBJ2-1
length: 14
D: NA
CDR3: CASREAGKSNEQFF
DNA: TGTGCCAGCAGAGAGGCAGGGAAGAGCAATGAGCAGTTCTTC

V: TRBV5-1
size: few
J: TRBJ1-2
length: 13
D: NA
CDR3: CASSLGTGNGYTF
DNA: TGCGCCAGCAGCTTAGGGACGGGGAATGGCTACACCTTC

V: TRBV2
size: once
J: TRBJ2-2
length: 14
D: NA
CDR3: CASIGGRNTGELFF
DNA: TGTGCCAGCATTGGAGGGAGGAACACCGGGGAGCTGTTTTTT

V: TRBV7-2
size: few
J: TRBJ1-1
length: 18
D: TRBD1
CDR3: CASSLARGQGFRGTEAFF
DNA: TGTGCCAGCAGCTTAGCCAGGGGACAGGGGTTTCGGGGCACTGAAGCTTTCTTT

V: TRBV6-1
size: few
J: TRBJ2-7
length: 14
D: TRBD1
CDR3: CASSRDRGYYEQYF
DNA: TGTGCCAGCAGCCGGGACAGGGGGTACTACGAGCAGTACTTC

V: TRBV5-6
size: NA
J: TRBJ2-1
length: 15
D: NA
CDR3: CASRPRPASYNEQFF
DNA: TGTGCCAGCAGGCCTCGTCCGGCCTCCTACAATGAGCAGTTCTTC

V: TRBV7-2
size: few
J: TRBJ1-6
length: 15
D: NA
CDR3: CASSLVAGTNSPLHF
DNA: TGTGCCAGCAGCTTAGTGGCGGGAACCAATTCACCCCTCCACTTT

V: TRBV19
size: NA
J: TRBJ2-1
length: 11
D: NA
CDR3: CASDSRQGQFF
DNA: TGTGCCAGTGACTCCCGCCAGGGGCAGTTCTTC

V: TRBV20-1
size: NA
J: TRBJ2-7
length: 12
D: NA
CDR3: CSAAGLSYEQYF
DNA: TGCAGTGCTGCCGGGTTGTCCTACGAGCAGTACTTC

V: TRBV2
size: few
J: TRBJ2-5
length: 14
D: NA
CDR3: CASSEGPSRETQYF
DNA: TGTGCCAGCAGTGAGGGACCCTCTCGAGAGACCCAGTACTTC

V: TRBV12-3/TRBV12-4
size: few
J: TRBJ2-3
length: 11
D: NA
CDR3: CASSRRDTQYF
DNA: TGTGCCAGCAGCCGTAGAGATACGCAGTATTTT

V: TRBV7-2
size: few
J: TRBJ2-1
length: 15
D: TRBD2
CDR3: CASSSVASGSSEQFF
DNA: TGTGCCAGCAGCTCGGTCGCTAGCGGGAGTAGTGAGCAGTTCTTC

V: TRBV5-1
size: few
J: TRBJ2-3
length: 17
D: TRBD2
CDR3: CASSPLAASGGTDTQYF
DNA: TGCGCCAGCAGCCCCCTAGCTGCTAGCGGGGGCACAGATACGCAGTATTTT

V: TRBV6-4
size: NA
J: TRBJ2-2
length: 15
D: TRBD2
CDR3: CASTPSGDNTGELFF
DNA: TGTGCCAGCACCCCTAGCGGGGATAACACCGGGGAGCTGTTTTTT

V: TRBV29-1
size: NA
J: TRBJ2-7
length: 11
D: NA
CDR3: CSVVWGHEQYF
DNA: TGCAGCGTTGTTTGGGGTCACGAGCAGTACTTC

V: TRBV15
size: few
J: TRBJ2-2
length: 16
D: NA
CDR3: CATSSRSTGSTGELFF
DNA: TGTGCCACCAGCAGCCGGTCTACAGGGAGCACCGGGGAGCTGTTTTTT

V: TRBV7-9
size: many
J: TRBJ1-1
length: 14
D: NA
CDR3: CASTPGGSVTEAFF
DNA: TGTGCCAGCACCCCGGGGGGATCAGTCACTGAAGCTTTCTTT

V: TRBV20-1
size: NA
J: TRBJ2-3
length: 13
D: NA
CDR3: CSADYSDTDTQYF
DNA: TGCAGCGCTGACTACTCCGACACAGATACGCAGTATTTT

V: TRBV7-8
size: few
J: TRBJ2-1
length: 16
D: TRBD2
CDR3: CASSLSPSGRASEQFF
DNA: TGTGCCAGCAGCTTATCCCCTAGCGGGAGGGCGAGTGAGCAGTTCTTC

V: TRBV6-2/TRBV6-3
size: NA
J: TRBJ2-7
length: 20
D: TRBD2
CDR3: CASSYLAFDLIFSGRLEQYF
DNA: TGTGCCAGCAGTTATTTGGCCTTTGACCTGATCTTTAGCGGGAGGCTCGAGCAGTACTTC

V: TRBV29-1
size: few
J: TRBJ2-1
length: 16
D: NA
CDR3: CSTVRGVTLECNEQFF
DNA: TGCAGCACCGTTCGGGGAGTGACACTCGAGTGCAATGAGCAGTTCTTC

V: TRBV4-2
size: NA
J: TRBJ2-7
length: 18
D: TRBD2
CDR3: CASSQDTPTSGGRSEQYF
DNA: TGTGCCAGCAGCCAAGATACCCCAACTAGCGGGGGGAGGAGCGAGCAGTACTTC

V: TRBV7-2
size: NA
J: TRBJ1-6
length: 15
D: NA
CDR3: CASSSGPGFNSPLHF
DNA: TGTGCCAGCAGCTCAGGGCCAGGATTCAATTCACCCCTCCACTTT

V: TRBV18
size: few
J: TRBJ2-1
length: 17
D: TRBD1
CDR3: CASSRQRQGATYNEQFF
DNA: TGTGCCAGCTCGCGCCAGCGACAGGGGGCCACCTACAATGAGCAGTTCTTC

V: TRBV29-1
size: NA
J: TRBJ2-3
length: 13
D: NA
CDR3: CSVEDRGPDTQYF
DNA: TGCAGCGTTGAAGATCGTGGCCCAGATACGCAGTATTTT

V: TRBV20-1
size: NA
J: TRBJ2-7
length: 14
D: TRBD2
CDR3: CSGRRGEGLYEQYF
DNA: TGCAGTGGTCGCCGAGGGGAGGGTCTCTACGAGCAGTACTTC

V: TRBV5-1
size: many
J: TRBJ2-2
length: 13
D: NA
CDR3: CASSLGNTGELFF
DNA: TGTGCCAGCAGTTTAGGGAACACCGGGGAGCTGTTTTTT

V: TRBV12-3/TRBV12-4
size: few
J: TRBJ2-5
length: 13
D: NA
CDR3: CASSAFRGETQYF
DNA: TGTGCCAGCAGTGCTTTCAGGGGTGAGACCCAGTACTTC

V: TRBV5-5
size: few
J: TRBJ2-7
length: 14
D: NA
CDR3: CASSLVSRSYEQYF
DNA: TGTGCCAGCAGCTTAGTTTCCAGGTCCTACGAGCAGTACTTC

V: TRBV4-2
size: few
J: TRBJ2-1
length: 17
D: TRBD2
CDR3: CASSQEGLAGAYNEQFF
DNA: TGTGCCAGCAGCCAAGAAGGCCTAGCGGGGGCCTACAATGAGCAGTTCTTC

V: TRBV10-3
size: few
J: TRBJ2-5
length: 16
D: NA
CDR3: CAISESVGRVRETQYF
DNA: TGTGCCATCAGTGAGTCAGTGGGGCGAGTGAGGGAGACCCAGTACTTC

V: TRBV14
size: NA
J: TRBJ2-1
length: 20
D: TRBD2
CDR3: CASSQDLAGGPAPSYNEQFF
DNA: TGTGCCAGCAGCCAAGATCTAGCGGGAGGGCCGGCGCCCTCCTACAATGAGCAGTTCTTC

V: TRBV6-2/TRBV6-3
size: few
J: TRBJ1-3
length: 15
D: NA
CDR3: CASSYSTRSGNTIYF
DNA: TGTGCCAGCAGTTACTCGACACGCTCTGGAAACACCATATATTTT

V: TRBV5-1
size: few
J: TRBJ1-1
length: 15
D: NA
CDR3: CASSPRTDPNTEAFF
DNA: TGCGCCAGCAGCCCCCGGACAGATCCGAACACTGAAGCTTTCTTT

V: TRBV11-2
size: NA
J: TRBJ2-7
length: 15
D: NA
CDR3: CASSLDWDPVYEQYF
DNA: TGTGCCAGCAGCTTAGACTGGGACCCTGTCTACGAGCAGTACTTC

V: TRBV20-1
size: few
J: TRBJ2-5
length: 13
D: NA
CDR3: CSASPGAQETQYF
DNA: TGCAGTGCTAGTCCGGGGGCACAAGAGACCCAGTACTTC

V: TRBV20-1
size: many
J: TRBJ2-1
length: 14
D: TRBD2
CDR3: CSAQLAGGPHEQFF
DNA: TGCAGTGCCCAACTAGCGGGAGGGCCCCATGAGCAGTTCTTC

V: TRBV29-1
size: NA
J: TRBJ2-7
length: 12
D: NA
CDR3: CSAVVRPYEQYF
DNA: TGCAGCGCCGTGGTCAGGCCCTACGAGCAGTACTTC

V: TRBV29-1
size: NA
J: TRBJ2-5
length: 17
D: NA
CDR3: CSVAPIPGQSRLETQYF
DNA: TGCAGCGTTGCCCCTATTCCGGGCCAAAGCCGTTTGGAGACCCAGTACTTC

V: TRBV12-3/TRBV12-4
size: many
J: TRBJ2-3
length: 13
D: NA
CDR3: CASSFTDTDTQYF
DNA: TGTGCCAGCAGTTTCACCGACACAGATACGCAGTATTTT

V: TRBV5-1
size: NA
J: TRBJ2-5
length: 17
D: TRBD2
CDR3: CASSLAGTSGAQETQYF
DNA: TGCGCCAGCAGCTTGGCTGGGACTAGCGGGGCCCAAGAGACCCAGTACTTC

V: TRBV5-5
size: NA
J: TRBJ2-1
length: 13
D: NA
CDR3: CASNMSPLGEQFF
DNA: TGTGCCAGCAACATGTCCCCATTGGGAGAGCAGTTCTTC

V: TRBV27
size: NA
J: TRBJ2-1
length: 18
D: NA
CDR3: CASGPLRSLLPGVNEQFF
DNA: TGTGCCAGCGGACCCCTCCGAAGCCTCCTGCCGGGAGTCAATGAGCAGTTCTTC